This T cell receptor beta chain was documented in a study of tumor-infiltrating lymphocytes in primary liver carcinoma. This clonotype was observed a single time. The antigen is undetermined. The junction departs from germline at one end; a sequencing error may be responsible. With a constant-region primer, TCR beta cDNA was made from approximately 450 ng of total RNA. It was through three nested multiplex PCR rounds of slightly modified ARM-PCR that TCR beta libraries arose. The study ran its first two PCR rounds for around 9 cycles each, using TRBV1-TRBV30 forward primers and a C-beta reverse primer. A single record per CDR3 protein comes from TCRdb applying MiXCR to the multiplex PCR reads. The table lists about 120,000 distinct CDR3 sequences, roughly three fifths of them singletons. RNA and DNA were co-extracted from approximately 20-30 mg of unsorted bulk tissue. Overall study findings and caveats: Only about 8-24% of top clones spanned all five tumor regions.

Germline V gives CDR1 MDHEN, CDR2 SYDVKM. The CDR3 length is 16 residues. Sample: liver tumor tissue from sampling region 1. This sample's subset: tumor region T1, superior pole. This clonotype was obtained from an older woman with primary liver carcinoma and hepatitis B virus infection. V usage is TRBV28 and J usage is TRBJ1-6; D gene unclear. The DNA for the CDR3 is TGTGCCAGCAGCCAAGGGTATCCGGTTGGGAGTTCACCACTCCACTTC. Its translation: CASSQGYPVGSSPLHF.